A single sample is the source of the 18 T cell receptor beta chains below, sequenced in a study of shared clonotypes between healthy human individuals. The repertoire was sequenced with immunoSEQ multiplex PCR; TCRdb's copy has only in-frame clones and lacks some. The sample records about 1 million clones, roughly 80% being singletons. What was sequenced was memory CD4+ T cells sorted from blood. Noted subset: CD45RA-negative fraction. The receptor set was obtained from a man aged 18 to 35 in good health.

The chain is built from TRBV11-2 and TRBJ1-1; 8 bases map to TRBD1. In germline, CDR1 is SGHAT, CDR2 FQNNGV. V was clipped by 1 base and J by 1 base; unmatched bases: 2. The CDR3 is made up of 15 amino acids. The CDR3 loop reads CASSLGQGRNTEAFF. The DNA of the CDR3 is TGTGCCAGCAGCTTAGGACAGGGGAGGAACACTGAAGCTTTCTTT. The full variable domain, completed using reference TRBV11-2 and TRBJ1-1, is EAGVAQSPRYKIIEKRQSVAFWCNPISGHATLYWYQQILGQGPKLLIQFQNNGVVDDSQLPKDRFSAERLKGVDSTLKIQPAKLEDSAVYLCASSLGQGRNTEAFFGQGTRLTVV.

The chain carries TRBV11-2 and TRBJ2-2, with 9 bases aligning to TRBD1. Trimming cost V 6 bases and J 7 bases; bases outside gene matches: 6. CDR3 length: 14 amino acids. CDR1 is SGHAT and CDR2 is FQNNGV in the germline V gene. The CDR3 region is CASRPTGGSGELFF. Here the CDR3 DNA reads TGTGCCAGCAGACCAACAGGGGGCAGCGGGGAGCTGTTTTTT.

Concerning this clone: The junction departs from germline at one end; a sequencing error may be responsible. The chain carries TRBV28 and TRBJ2-4; D possibly corresponds to TRBD2 (7 bases). CDR1 and CDR2 (germline): MDHEN, SYDVKM. The CDR3 contains 13 residues. DNA of the CDR3: TGTGCCAGCAGTGACCGTCTAGAGGGGGGGCCCATCTTC. It is translated as CASSDRLEGGPIF.

The chain combines TRBV30 with TRBJ2-7; 10 bases fit TRBD1. The junction had 8 bases not matched to a gene; V was cut back by 1 base and J by 8 bases. Germline CDR1 reads GTSNPN; CDR2 reads SVGIG (reference sequence). The CDR3 loop spans 14 amino acids. CDR3 region: CAWSGGTGVGKQYF. Written as DNA, the CDR3 is TGTGCCTGGAGTGGGGGGACAGGGGTTGGTAAGCAGTACTTC.

The J gene is TRBJ1-4, the V gene TRBV9; tentative D call: TRBD1 (6 bases). This CDR3 is 15 amino acids long. The V gene's germline CDR1 is SGDLS and CDR2 YYNGEE. Deletions cut 3 bases from V and 7 bases from J, with 16 bases between. The CDR3 sequence: CASSGGGTLLEKLFF. Here the CDR3 DNA reads TGTGCCAGCAGCGGAGGGGGGACACTTCTTGAAAAACTGTTTTTT.

V gene TRBV6-6 combines with J gene TRBJ1-5; tentatively, D is TRBD1 (5 bases). Germline V gene lookup returns CDR1 MNHNY and CDR2 SVGAGI (reference sequence). V lost 7 bases to trimming and J lost 4 bases, with 11 bases between them. This CDR3 region has 13 residues. The CDR3 sequence: CASKGTSNQPQHF. The CDR3 bases are TGTGCCAGCAAGGGGACGTCGAATCAGCCCCAGCATTTT.

This chain links TRBV10-1 with TRBJ1-3; D is unclear. The V gene lost 8 bases and the J gene lost 0 bases, with 8 bases spanning the gap. Germline CDR1 WNHNN, CDR2 SYGVQD (reference sequence). This CDR3 has 13 residues. The CDR3 region is CASQGISGNTIYF. CDR3 bases: TGCGCCAGCCAAGGTATCTCTGGAAACACCATATATTTT.

The rearrangement joins TRBV15 to TRBJ1-5; D uncertain. Germline-derived CDR1 and CDR2 are LNHNV and YYDKDF (reference sequence). The V gene lost 4 bases and the J gene lost 5 bases, with 9 bases spanning the gap. This CDR3 is built from 13 residues. CDR3 bases: TGTGCCACCAGCATTTGGGCCGATCAGCCCCAGCATTTT. Translating gives CATSIWADQPQHF.

The CDR3 region is CASRLLGQGDEAFF. The DNA for the CDR3 is TGTGCCAGCAGGTTACTAGGACAGGGCGATGAAGCTTTCTTT. V gene TRBV2 combines with J gene TRBJ1-1; 8 bases fit TRBD1. The CDR3 totals 14 residues. V was pared by 6 bases and J by 7 bases, with 10 bases of the junction left unmatched. Germline V gene sequence: CDR1 SNHLY, CDR2 FYNNEI.

This clone has more than one count but fewer than ten. The rearrangement uses TRBV30 and TRBJ1-2, with 7 bases identical to TRBD1. Germline lookup yields CDR1 GTSNPN and CDR2 SVGIG (reference sequence). Trimming at V came to 0 bases and at J to 6 bases, leaving 4 bases not matched to a gene. The CDR3 covers 13 residues. The CDR3 loop is CAWSVGGGNGYTF. The DNA for the CDR3 is TGTGCCTGGAGTGTAGGAGGGGGCAATGGCTACACCTTC.

The rearrangement joins TRBV5-1 to TRBJ2-3; tentatively, D is TRBD2 (6 bases). The CDR3 has 14 amino acids. Deletions cut 4 bases from V and 2 bases from J, with 11 bases between. The germline V gene encodes CDR1 SGHRS and CDR2 YFSETQ. CDR3 in amino acids: CASSPGLTTDTQYF. The CDR3 nucleotides read TGCGCCAGCAGCCCGGGACTTACCACAGATACGCAGTATTTT. Full variable domain (remainder filled in from reference TRBV5-1 and TRBJ2-3): KAGVTQTPRYLIKTRGQQVTLSCSPISGHRSVSWYQQTPGQGLQFLFEYFSETQRNKGNFPGRFSGRQFSNSRSEMNVSTLELGDSALYLCASSPGLTTDTQYFGPGTRLTVL.

CDR3 in amino acids: CASSPLPPQGWTYEQYF. The CDR3, as DNA: TGTGCCAGCAGTCCTCTCCCCCCACAGGGCTGGACCTACGAGCAGTACTTC. The chain is built from TRBV28 and TRBJ2-7; weak D call: TRBD1 (6 bases). The CDR3 sequence is 17 residues long. Per the germline V gene, CDR1 is MDHEN and CDR2 is SYDVKM. V was clipped by 5 bases and J by 2 bases, with 22 bases between them.

The sample holds a few counts of this clone. V and J are TRBV2 and TRBJ1-1; no firm D call. The CDR3 has 12 amino acids. Germline CDR1 and CDR2: SNHLY and FYNNEI. V shed 4 bases and J shed 11 bases, with 14 bases lying between them. CDR3: CASSGIERWAFF. CDR3 nucleotide sequence: TGTGCCAGCAGTGGTATAGAAAGGTGGGCTTTCTTT.

This chain joins TRBV5-1 and TRBJ2-3, with 7 bases matching TRBD2. CDR1 SGHRS and CDR2 YFSETQ come from the germline V gene. This CDR3 has 14 amino acids. The ends lost 4 bases at V and 6 bases at J; junction bases unmatched: 8. The CDR3 region has the DNA TGCGCCAGCAGCGCGGGAGTGGAGGGGGATACGCAGTATTTT. It is translated as CASSAGVEGDTQYF.

This sequence joins TRBV10-1 and TRBJ2-1, with D perhaps assigned TRBD1 or TRBD2 (5 bases each). Trimming cost V 2 bases and J 7 bases, with 9 bases left between them. Per germline, CDR1 WNHNN and CDR2 SYGVQD (reference sequence). This CDR3 has 13 amino acids. The CDR3, as DNA: TGCGCCAGCAGTGAGGGGACCAAAAATGAGCAGTTCTTC. It encodes CASSEGTKNEQFF.

Concerning this clone itself: One end of the junction varies from germline; a read error may be responsible. The same CDR3 can be traced to other DNA sequences in this sample. The J gene is TRBJ1-1, the V gene TRBV29-1, with 7 bases fitting TRBD1. CDR1 SQVTM and CDR2 ANQGSEA come from the germline V gene. This CDR3 region has 14 residues. The CDR3 nucleotides are TGCAGCGTAGCGACCGGGACAGCGAACACTGAGGCTTTCTTT. This encodes CSVATGTANTEAFF.

The chain is built from TRBV30 and TRBJ2-4; D is uncertain. V lost 0 bases and J lost 0, with 12 bases in between. The CDR3 has 16 residues. Germline CDR1 and CDR2: GTSNPN and SVGIG (reference sequence). For the CDR3, the DNA is TGTGCCTGGAGTGTCAAAGGTTACCTAGCCAAAAACATTCAGTACTTC. Translated, it gives CAWSVKGYLAKNIQYF.

The CDR3 region is CAWSVQVLGEQYF. The CDR3 DNA reads as TGTGCCTGGAGTGTACAGGTGTTGGGCGAGCAGTACTTC. The rearrangement joins TRBV30 to TRBJ2-5; D possibly corresponds to TRBD1 (5 bases). TRBJ2-7 matches the DNA end more closely, so the J call is doubtful. Germline CDR1 GTSNPN, CDR2 SVGIG (reference sequence). The CDR3 runs to 13 residues.